This T cell receptor beta chain came from a study of T-cell memory formation after mild COVID-19. Across the study: The TCR clusters were mostly specific to one donor.

TCRdb re-derived calls from the 5' RACE reads in MiXCR, one entry per CDR3 protein. This table has a few hundred thousand distinct CDR3 sequences, more than 20% appearing once. General study findings and limits: Chiefly within CM and EM were the contracting CD4+ clones; CD8+ ones were within EMRA.

Points on this clonotype: The target antigen is unknown.

V was shortened by 2 bases and J by 4 bases, with 6 bases between the two germline ends. The CDR3 runs to 13 residues. This TCR was sampled from a man aged 18 to 29 who had mild COVID-19 (a few samples of this study predate the infection). Cell type and time point are not known. The chain is built from TRBV12-3 or TRBV12-4 and TRBJ1-3; D unclear. Sequenced sample: PBMCs or a T cell subset sorted from them (not recorded which). The CDR3: CASSLRAGNTIYF. The CDR3 DNA follows: TGTGCCAGCAGTTTAAGGGCAGGAAACACCATATATTTT.